This TCR beta chain was identified in a study of tumor-infiltrating lymphocytes in primary liver carcinoma. Study background: With diameters of roughly 4 to 11 cm, tumors were stage T1-T3 N0M0. Whole-study findings and limits: The 250 largest clones made up significantly more of tumor than blood repertoires (p = 0.039).

Starting material of approximately 500 ng total RNA yielded TCR beta cDNA via a constant-region primer. Modified slightly, ARM-PCR produced TCR beta libraries over three nested multiplex PCR rounds. Forward primers for TRBV1-TRBV30 and a C-beta reverse primer served the first two PCR rounds, at about 9 cycles each. TCRdb reprocessed the multiplex PCR reads via MiXCR and lists one record per CDR3 protein. The sample holds approximately 92,000 distinct CDR3 sequences, roughly 69% seen once. This clonotype was recorded at least ten times. The antigen is unknown. Investigators took RNA and DNA out together from approximately 22-30 mg of unsorted bulk tissue. Germline CDR1 is GTSNPN and CDR2 is SVGIG (reference sequence). J lost 5 bases, V lost 3 bases, and 4 bases had no gene match. The CDR3 spans 14 residues.

V usage is TRBV30 and J usage is TRBJ1-1; 12 nucleotides line up with TRBD1. The receptor was isolated from a woman aged 55 to 70 with primary liver carcinoma and hepatitis B virus infection. The sequenced sample was liver tumor tissue from sampling region 5. Documented subset: tumor region T5, tumor centre. The CDR3 nucleotides are TGTGCCTGGAGATTGGGACAGGGGGCTACTGAAGCTTTCTTT. Its protein product is CAWRLGQGATEAFF.